Below, 9 T cell receptor beta chains from the same sample are listed, as sequenced in a study of T cell responses to AZD1222 COVID-19 vaccine. Repertoires were generated with immunoSEQ multiplex PCR, while TCRdb's copy carries only in-frame clones and drops some. The data contain 130,000 to 150,000 clones, 80% to 90% of them singletons. Source: peripheral blood, taken on day 0 of AZD1222 vaccination. The receptors stem from an adult in good health.

The V call is TRBV15, the J call TRBJ1-1; 8 positions match TRBD1. Germline CDR1 and CDR2: LNHNV and YYDKDF (reference sequence). The length of the CDR3 is 17 residues. V trimming: 6 bases; J trimming: 0 bases; junction bases outside the gene matches: 12. DNA of the CDR3: TGTGCCACCAGGACAGGGGTCGTTGAAGGTATGAACACTGAAGCTTTCTTT. Translating gives CATRTGVVEGMNTEAFF.

The rearrangement uses TRBV4-1 and TRBJ1-1, with 7 bases lining up with TRBD1. The CDR3 is 17 residues long. The trim removed 0 bases at V and 1 base at J, leaving 8 bases unmatched. Germline loops: CDR1 MGHRA, CDR2 YSYEKL. CDR3 in DNA: TGCGCCAGCAGCCAAGATCCCAGGGGGGGTAGGAACACTGAAGCTTTCTTT. Its translation is CASSQDPRGGRNTEAFF.

V and J are TRBV13 and TRBJ2-7, with 7 nucleotides matching TRBD1. CDR1 is PRHDT, CDR2 FYEKMQ, per germline (reference sequence). V trimming: 3 bases; J trimming: 6 bases; junction bases outside the gene matches: 5. The CDR3 totals 13 residues. The CDR3, as DNA: TGTGCCAGCAGCTTCGGGACAGAAGGCGAGCAGTACTTC. This translates into CASSFGTEGEQYF.

The chain has TRBV6-5 and TRBJ1-1, with D perhaps matching TRBD1 (6 bases). Germline V CDR1 and CDR2: MNHEY, SVGAGI. Trimming removed 10 bases at V and 11 bases at J, with 20 bases between. The CDR3 consists of 12 residues. In DNA form, the CDR3 reads TGTGCCACCGCGGACAGTGGCTTTCTGGCTTTCTTT. It specifies CATADSGFLAFF.

The gene calls are TRBV30 and TRBJ2-7; D is possibly TRBD1 or TRBD2 (7 bases each). CDR1 is GTSNPN and CDR2 is SVGIG in the germline V gene (reference sequence). Trimming left V 0 bases short and J 7 bases short, with 13 bases between. The CDR3 extends over 13 amino acids. CDR3 sequence reads: CAWSVGRGGEQYF. The CDR3 DNA follows: TGTGCCTGGAGTGTAGGCAGGGGGGGAGAGCAGTACTTC.

The chain uses TRBV7-8 and TRBJ1-2, with D perhaps TRBD1 (6 bases). This CDR3 has 15 amino acids. The V end lost 5 bases, the J end lost 8 bases, and 21 bases lay between the germline ends. Germline V gives CDR1 SGHVS, CDR2 FQNEAQ. Written as DNA, the CDR3 is TGTGCCAGCAGCCGATTACAGGGTGATTGGTACGGCTACACCTTC. Translation: CASSRLQGDWYGYTF.

The V call is TRBV15, the J call TRBJ2-3; D remains ambiguous. CDR3 size: 15 residues. With 0 bases removed from V and 0 bases from J, the gap between germline ends came to 7 bases. Germline CDR1 and CDR2: LNHNV and YYDKDF (reference sequence). The CDR3 loop reads CATSRDPASTDTQYF. In nucleotides, the CDR3 is TGTGCCACCAGCAGAGATCCAGCTAGCACAGATACGCAGTATTTT.

Only one count was recorded for this clone. V gene TRBV20-1 combines with J gene TRBJ2-7; D may be TRBD1 or TRBD2 (5 bases each). The germline V gene has CDR1 DFQATT and CDR2 SNEGSKA (reference sequence). This CDR3 spans 10 amino acids. The CDR3 sequence is CSGAGDEQYF. In DNA form, the CDR3 reads TGCAGCGGGGCTGGGGACGAGCAGTACTTC.

The gene calls are TRBV14 and TRBJ1-1; D not resolved. V was clipped by 1 base and J by 1 base, with 7 bases between them. The CDR3 sequence is 14 residues long. Germline V gene lookup returns CDR1 SGHDN and CDR2 FVKESK. The CDR3: CASSQGTRNTEAFF. In nucleotides, the CDR3 is TGTGCCAGCAGCCAAGGTACAAGGAACACTGAAGCTTTCTTT. Complete variable domain (other parts from reference TRBV14 and TRBJ1-1): EAGVTQFPSHSVIEKGQTVTLRCDPISGHDNLYWYRRVMGKEIKFLLHFVKESKQDESGMPNNRFLAERTGGTYSTLKVQPAELEDSGVYFCASSQGTRNTEAFFGQGTRLTVV.